The 10 T cell receptor beta chains presented below share a single source sample, sequenced in a study of T cells in Graves' hyperthyroidism and ophthalmopathy. RNA transcripts were the template for amplifying TCR beta CDR3 regions. The study used the HTBI primer set for a first-round RT-PCR of the TCR CDR3. TCRdb reprocessed the multiplex PCR reads with MiXCR, giving one entry per CDR3 protein. The top ten hold 30% to 40% of the sample, which has tens of thousands of distinct CDR3 sequences, over 45% seen once. The sample consisted of peripheral blood or thyroid tissue (not recorded which). The receptors here all came from a woman aged 45 to 65 with Graves' hyperthyroidism.

This clonotype was recorded at least ten times. The chain uses TRBV10-3 and TRBJ1-6; no reliable D call. Germline-derived CDR1 and CDR2 are ENHRY and SYGVKD. This CDR3 comprises 17 residues. Trimming stripped 3 bases from V and 0 bases from J, with 12 bases between. The chain's CDR3 is CAISDGAESSYNSPLHF. The CDR3 nucleotides read TGTGCCATCAGTGACGGCGCGGAGAGCTCCTATAATTCACCCCTCCACTTT.

The V call is TRBV20-1, the J call TRBJ2-7; TRBD2 matches at 11 bases. V shed 1 base, J shed 7 bases, and the junction held 3 bases outside the gene matches. CDR1 is DFQATT, CDR2 SNEGSKA, per germline (reference sequence). The CDR3 consists of 13 residues. Here the CDR3 reads CSARVLAGEEQYF. The CDR3 bases are TGCAGTGCTAGAGTACTAGCGGGAGAAGAGCAGTACTTC.

This clonotype was seen ten or more times. This sequence joins TRBV6-6 and TRBJ1-5; D uncertain. The germline gives CDR1 MNHNY, CDR2 SVGAGI (reference sequence). Trimming removed 2 bases from V and 3 bases from J, with 17 bases in between. The CDR3 runs 17 residues. The CDR3 DNA reads TGTGCCAGCAGTTACCCCCCACGAGCGTTCTACAATCAGCCCCAGCATTTT. It specifies CASSYPPRAFYNQPQHF.

This clonotype was seen ten or more times. J is TRBJ2-2 and V is TRBV11-2, with D unresolved. Trimming left V 2 bases short and J 7 bases short, with 5 bases between. CDR1 is SGHAT, CDR2 FQNNGV, per germline. The CDR3 is made up of 12 amino acids. CDR3 loop: CASSLRIGELFF. The CDR3 bases are TGTGCCAGCAGCTTACGGATCGGGGAGCTGTTTTTT.

In this sample, this clonotype turned up many times. The rearrangement uses TRBV20-1 and TRBJ2-7; 8 bases are a match to TRBD1. This CDR3 has 14 amino acids. Germline V lookup: CDR1 DFQATT, CDR2 SNEGSKA (reference sequence). With 2 bases clipped from V and 0 bases from J, the junction kept 3 bases outside the gene matches. The CDR3, as DNA: TGCAGTGCTAGACCGGGACAGGTCTCCTACGAGCAGTACTTC. It is translated as CSARPGQVSYEQYF.

This clonotype came up many times. The chain combines TRBV5-6 with TRBJ1-2, with a tentative D call TRBD1 (6 bases). Per germline, CDR1 SGHDT and CDR2 YYEEEE. The CDR3 length is 13 residues. The V gene lost 6 bases and the J gene lost 2 bases, with 11 bases spanning the gap. Written as DNA, the CDR3 is TGTGCCAGCAAGTGGGGACAAAACTATGGCTACACCTTC. Translating it yields CASKWGQNYGYTF. Complete variable domain (other parts from reference TRBV5-6 and TRBJ1-2): DAGVTQSPTHLIKTRGQQVTLRCSPKSGHDTVSWYQQALGQGPQFIFQYYEEEERQRGNFPDRFSGHQFPNYSSELNVNALLLGDSALYLCASKWGQNYGYTFGSGTRLTVV.

Note on this clonotype: A much larger clone lies a single base off, so this may be a read error. The V gene is TRBV20-1, the J gene TRBJ2-5; TRBD2 matches 16 bases. V shed 4 bases, J shed 3 bases, and the junction held 5 bases outside the gene matches. From germline, CDR1 is DFQATT and CDR2 SNEGSKA (reference sequence). This CDR3 spans 16 amino acids. In nucleotides, the CDR3 is TGCAGTGCTATTGCCGGGACTAGCGGGAGGGAAGAGACCCAGTACTTC. Residues: CSAIAGTSGREETQYF.

This clonotype came up a few times. The chain is built from TRBV10-3 and TRBJ1-2, with 8 bases that match TRBD1. This CDR3 contains 14 residues. Unmatched junction bases numbered 10, after V lost 6 bases and J lost 7 bases. Looked up from germline, CDR1 is ENHRY and CDR2 is SYGVKD. The CDR3 nucleotides read TGTGCCATCAGGGCCGCAGGGGGCGAGGGTGGCTACACCTTC. Encoded protein: CAIRAAGGEGGYTF.

This clonotype is deemed medium-sized. The V and J genes are TRBV15 and TRBJ2-7, with 7 nucleotides matching TRBD1. The CDR3 length is 12 residues. V gave up 3 bases and J gave up 6 bases; unmatched junction bases: 2. The germline gives CDR1 LNHNV, CDR2 YYDKDF (reference sequence). The CDR3 coding sequence is TGTGCCACCAGCAGTTACAGGGGCGAGCAGTACTTC. It is translated as CATSSYRGEQYF.

The genes are TRBV7-9 and TRBJ2-6; D is possibly TRBD1 (8 bases). Germline V gene data show CDR1 as SEHNR and CDR2 as FQNEAQ (reference sequence). Trimming took off 6 bases at V and 2 bases at J, with 14 bases between the two ends. The CDR3 is 16 amino acids. CDR3 in DNA: TGTGCCAGCAGAAACAGGGGGGGGACTGGGGCCAACGTCCTGACTTTC. Its translation: CASRNRGGTGANVLTF.